The 10 T cell receptor beta chains in this list originate from one sample, sequenced in a study of T cell repertoires in cytomegalovirus infection. Antigens of these TCRs are unknown. TCRdb reprocessed the reads with MiXCR, giving one entry per CDR3 protein. The table shows about 310,000 distinct CDR3 sequences, with around a quarter occurring only once. Specimen: cultured PBMCs, collected from culture after CMV antigen stimulation. These receptors were collected from a human donor in good health (CMV status not recorded). Some clones in this sample may be carry-over from other donors' samples.

This chain uses TRBV7-8 with TRBJ1-1; D ambiguous. Germline-derived CDR1 and CDR2 are SGHVS and FQNEAQ. This CDR3 is 13 amino acids long. V was cut by 1 base and J by 6 bases, with 9 bases left in between. CDR3 in DNA: TGTGCCAGCAGCTTAGTCCAGGTCGCTGAAGCTTTCTTT. Translation gives CASSLVQVAEAFF.

This sequence joins TRBV12-3 or TRBV12-4 and TRBJ1-1; perhaps TRBD1 as D (6 bases). This CDR3 comprises 19 residues. V lost 6 bases to trimming and J lost 3 bases, with 29 bases between them. Here the CDR3 reads CASRRKGVRQGRRYTEAFF. The CDR3 nucleotides are TGTGCCAGCAGGCGAAAGGGGGTCCGGCAGGGGCGACGATACACTGAAGCTTTCTTT.

This clonotype was seen repeatedly, ten times or more. V is TRBV7-4 and J is TRBJ2-7, with 13 bases fitting TRBD2. Trimming cost V 5 bases and J 3 bases; bases outside gene matches: 16. This CDR3 spans 19 amino acids. Germline CDR1 is SGHVT and CDR2 is SQSDAQ. The CDR3: CASSPGLAGTMGPYYEQYV. In nucleotides, the CDR3 is TGTGCCAGCAGCCCGGGACTAGCGGGGACCATGGGGCCCTACTACGAGCAGTACGTC.

This chain uses TRBV11-3 with TRBJ2-3; 11 bases map to TRBD2. This CDR3 is 17 amino acids long. J lost 0 bases, V lost 3 bases, and 5 bases had no gene match. The germline V gene has CDR1 SGHNT and CDR2 YENEEA. CDR3 in DNA: TGTGCCAGCAGCTTTACTAGCGGGAGCCCTAGCACAGATACGCAGTATTTT. Translated: CASSFTSGSPSTDTQYF.

This clonotype was counted only a few times. The CDR3 region is CASSQGLGGRAADTQYF. The CDR3 coding sequence is TGCGCCAGCAGCCAAGGATTGGGCGGGAGGGCCGCAGATACGCAGTATTTT. The chain joins TRBV4-3 to TRBJ2-3; TRBD2 matches 9 bases. Germline V gene data show CDR1 as LGHNA and CDR2 as YSLEER. The CDR3 length is 17 residues. With V trimmed by 1 base and J by 4 bases, 9 bases remained unmatched.

The chain employs TRBV19 and TRBJ2-3; D perhaps matches TRBD2 (5 bases). The CDR3 is 15 amino acids. V lost 5 bases to trimming and J lost 5 bases, with 17 bases between them. Per germline, CDR1 LNHDA and CDR2 SQIVND (reference sequence). CDR3 DNA sequence: TGTGCCAGTAGTCTTCGGGGTTCCGCACAAGATACGCAGTATTTT. Residues: CASSLRGSAQDTQYF.

This clonotype occurred a few times. The chain couples TRBV5-4 to TRBJ1-1; D uncertain. CDR1 SGHNT and CDR2 YYREEE come from the germline V gene (reference sequence). Trimming cost V 3 bases and J 2 bases, with 8 bases left between them. CDR3 length: 13 amino acids. DNA for the CDR3: TGTGCCAGCAGCTCTCCCACAAACACTGAAGCTTTCTTT. The encoded protein is CASSSPTNTEAFF.

The chain has TRBV11-3 and TRBJ2-1; 11 nucleotides agree with TRBD2. This CDR3 has 14 amino acids. CDR1 is SGHNT and CDR2 is YENEEA in the germline V gene. J was trimmed by 8 bases and V by 3 bases; bases with no gene match: 3. The CDR3 DNA is TGTGCCAGCAGCTTTCCTAGCGGGAGGTATGAGCAGTTCTTC. Translated: CASSFPSGRYEQFF. The variable domain in full, completed from reference TRBV11-3 and TRBJ2-1, reads EAGVVQSPRYKIIEKKQPVAFWCNPISGHNTLYWYLQNLGQGPELLIRYENEEAVDDSQLPKDRFSAERLKGVDSTLKIQPAELGDSAVYLCASSFPSGRYEQFFGPGTRLTVL.

The count of this clonotype is one. CDR3 sequence (DNA): TGTGCCAGTAGTCCCTATCATCGACAGGGAAGGACTAGCGGGAGGAATGAGCAGTTCTTC. This gives the protein CASSPYHRQGRTSGRNEQFF. The chain links TRBV19 to TRBJ2-1, with 14 bases fitting TRBD2. CDR1 is LNHDA and CDR2 is SQIVND in the germline V gene (reference sequence). CDR3 length: 20 residues. The trim removed 5 bases at V and 7 bases at J, leaving 19 bases unmatched.

The chain links TRBV12-3 or TRBV12-4 to TRBJ2-2; the match to TRBD2 covers 12 bases. J lost 5 bases, V lost 4 bases, and 8 bases had no gene match. CDR3 length equals 17 residues. CDR3 loop: CASSSQLAGGKTGELFF. In DNA form, the CDR3 reads TGTGCCAGCAGTTCGCAGCTAGCGGGAGGGAAAACCGGGGAGCTGTTTTTT.